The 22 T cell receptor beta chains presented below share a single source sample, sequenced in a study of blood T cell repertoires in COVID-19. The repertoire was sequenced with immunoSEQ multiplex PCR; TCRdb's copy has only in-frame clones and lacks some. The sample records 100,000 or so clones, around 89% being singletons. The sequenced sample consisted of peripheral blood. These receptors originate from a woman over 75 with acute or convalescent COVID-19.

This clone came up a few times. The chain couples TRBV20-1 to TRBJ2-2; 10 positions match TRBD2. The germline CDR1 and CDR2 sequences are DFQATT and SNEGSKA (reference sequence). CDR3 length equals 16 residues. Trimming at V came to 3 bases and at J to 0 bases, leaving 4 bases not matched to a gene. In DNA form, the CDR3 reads TGCAGTGCTAGTAATCTAGCGGGGGCGAACACCGGGGAGCTGTTTTTT. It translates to CSASNLAGANTGELFF.

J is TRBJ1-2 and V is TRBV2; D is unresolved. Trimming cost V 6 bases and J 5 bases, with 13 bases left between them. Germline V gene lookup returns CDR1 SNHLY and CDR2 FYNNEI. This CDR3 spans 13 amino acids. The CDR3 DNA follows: TGTGCCAGCAGCCCCGAGGGAGGATATGGCTACACCTTC. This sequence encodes CASSPEGGYGYTF.

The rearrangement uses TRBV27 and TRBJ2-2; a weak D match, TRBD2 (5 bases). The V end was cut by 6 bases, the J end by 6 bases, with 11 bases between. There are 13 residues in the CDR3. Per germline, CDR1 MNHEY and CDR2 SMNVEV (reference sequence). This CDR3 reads CASSPQRAGELFF. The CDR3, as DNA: TGTGCCAGCAGCCCTCAGAGGGCCGGGGAGCTGTTTTTT.

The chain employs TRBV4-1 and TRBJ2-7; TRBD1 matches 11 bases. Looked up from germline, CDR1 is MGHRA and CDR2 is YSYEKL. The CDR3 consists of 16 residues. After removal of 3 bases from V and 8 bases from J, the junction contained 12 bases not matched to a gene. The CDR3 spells CASSQPTGTGGRKQYF. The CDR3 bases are TGCGCCAGCAGCCAGCCGACCGGGACAGGGGGGAGAAAGCAGTACTTC.

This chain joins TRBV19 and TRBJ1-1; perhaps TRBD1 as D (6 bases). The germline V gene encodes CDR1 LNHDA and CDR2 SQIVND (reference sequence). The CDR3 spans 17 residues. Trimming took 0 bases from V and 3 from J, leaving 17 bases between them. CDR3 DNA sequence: TGTGCCAGTAGTATAGATGTCTTTGGGGGGGCCGACACTGAAGCTTTCTTT. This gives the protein CASSIDVFGGADTEAFF. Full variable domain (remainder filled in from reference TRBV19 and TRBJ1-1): DGGITQSPKYLFRKEGQNVTLSCEQNLNHDAMYWYRQDPGQGLRLIYYSQIVNDFQKGDIAEGYSVSREKKESFPLTVTSAQKNPTAFYLCASSIDVFGGADTEAFFGQGTRLTVV.

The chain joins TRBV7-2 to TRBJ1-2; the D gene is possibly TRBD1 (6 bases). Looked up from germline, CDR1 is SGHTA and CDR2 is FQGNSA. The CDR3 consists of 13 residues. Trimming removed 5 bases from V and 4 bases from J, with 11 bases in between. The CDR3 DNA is TGTGCCAGCAGCCCACAGGGTCCCTATGGCTACACCTTC. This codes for CASSPQGPYGYTF.

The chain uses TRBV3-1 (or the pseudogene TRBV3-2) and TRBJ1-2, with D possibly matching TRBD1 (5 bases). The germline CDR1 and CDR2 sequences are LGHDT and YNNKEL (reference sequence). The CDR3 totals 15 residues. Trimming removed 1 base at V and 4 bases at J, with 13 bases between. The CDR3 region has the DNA TGTGCCAGCAGCCAAGTAAACCGGGGGATCTATGGCTACACCTTC. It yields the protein CASSQVNRGIYGYTF.

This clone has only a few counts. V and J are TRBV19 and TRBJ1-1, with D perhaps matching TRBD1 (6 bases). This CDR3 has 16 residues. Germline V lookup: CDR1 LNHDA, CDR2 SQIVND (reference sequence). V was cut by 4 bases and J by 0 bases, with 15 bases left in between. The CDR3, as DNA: TGTGCCAGTAGTACGGACAGCCGACAGATGAACACTGAAGCTTTCTTT. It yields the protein CASSTDSRQMNTEAFF.

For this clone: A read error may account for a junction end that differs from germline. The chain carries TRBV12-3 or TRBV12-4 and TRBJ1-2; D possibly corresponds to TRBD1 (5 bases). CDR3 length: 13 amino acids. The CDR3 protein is CASSLYRDGGFNF. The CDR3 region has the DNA TGTGCCAGCAGTTTATACCGGGACGGGGGATTTAACTTC.

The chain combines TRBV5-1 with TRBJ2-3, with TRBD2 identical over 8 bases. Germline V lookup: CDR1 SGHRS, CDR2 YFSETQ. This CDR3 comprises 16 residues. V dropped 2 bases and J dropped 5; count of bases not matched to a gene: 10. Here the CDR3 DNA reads TGCGCCAGCAGCTTTGGCGGGGGGCAGACTGGAGATACGCAGTATTTT. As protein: CASSFGGGQTGDTQYF.

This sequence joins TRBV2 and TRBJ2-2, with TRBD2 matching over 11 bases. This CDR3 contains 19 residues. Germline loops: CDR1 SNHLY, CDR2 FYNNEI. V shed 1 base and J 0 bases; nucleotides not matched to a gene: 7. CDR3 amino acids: CASSEEASGGYANTGELFF. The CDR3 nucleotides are TGTGCCAGCAGTGAAGAGGCTAGCGGGGGGTACGCGAACACCGGGGAGCTGTTTTTT.

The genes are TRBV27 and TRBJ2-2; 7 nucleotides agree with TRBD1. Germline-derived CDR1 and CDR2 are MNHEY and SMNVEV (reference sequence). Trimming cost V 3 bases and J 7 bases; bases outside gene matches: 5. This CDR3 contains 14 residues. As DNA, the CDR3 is TGTGCCAGCAGTTTTAGGGGGCCGGACGGGGAGCTGTTTTTT. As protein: CASSFRGPDGELFF.

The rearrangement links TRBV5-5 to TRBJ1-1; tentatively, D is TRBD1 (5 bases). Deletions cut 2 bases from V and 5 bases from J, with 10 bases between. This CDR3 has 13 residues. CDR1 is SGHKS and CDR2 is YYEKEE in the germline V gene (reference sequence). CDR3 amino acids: CASSLPGGTEAFF. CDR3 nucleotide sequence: TGTGCCAGCAGCTTACCGGGGGGGACTGAAGCTTTCTTT. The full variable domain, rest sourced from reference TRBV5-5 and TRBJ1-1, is DAGVTQSPTHLIKTRGQQVTLRCSPISGHKSVSWYQQVLGQGPQFIFQYYEKEERGRGNFPDRFSARQFPNYSSELNVNALLLGDSALYLCASSLPGGTEAFFGQGTRLTVV.

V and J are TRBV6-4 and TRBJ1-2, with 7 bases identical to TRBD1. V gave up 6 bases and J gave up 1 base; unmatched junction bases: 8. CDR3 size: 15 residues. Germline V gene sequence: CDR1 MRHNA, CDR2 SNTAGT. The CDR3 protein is CASSRTGTDNYGYTF. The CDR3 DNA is TGTGCCAGCAGCCGAACCGGGACAGATAACTATGGCTACACCTTC.

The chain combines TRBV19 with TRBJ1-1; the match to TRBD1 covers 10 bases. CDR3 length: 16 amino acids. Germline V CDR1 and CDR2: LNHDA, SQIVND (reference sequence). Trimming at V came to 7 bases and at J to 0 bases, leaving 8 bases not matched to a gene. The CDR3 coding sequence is TGTGCCAGTAAGGTGACAGGGGGCGCGTTGAACACTGAAGCTTTCTTT. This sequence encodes CASKVTGGALNTEAFF.

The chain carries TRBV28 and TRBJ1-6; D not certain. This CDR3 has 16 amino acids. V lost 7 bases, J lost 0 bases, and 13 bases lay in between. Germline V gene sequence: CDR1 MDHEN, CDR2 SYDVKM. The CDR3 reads CASTQIASSYNSPLHF. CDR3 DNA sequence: TGTGCCAGCACACAGATCGCCAGCTCCTATAATTCACCCCTCCACTTT.

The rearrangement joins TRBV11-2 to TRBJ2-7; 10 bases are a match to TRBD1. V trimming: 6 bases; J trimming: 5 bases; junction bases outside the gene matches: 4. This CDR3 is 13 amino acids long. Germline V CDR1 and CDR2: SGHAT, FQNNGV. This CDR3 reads CASRGQGSDEQYF. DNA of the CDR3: TGTGCCAGCAGGGGACAGGGGAGCGACGAGCAGTACTTC.

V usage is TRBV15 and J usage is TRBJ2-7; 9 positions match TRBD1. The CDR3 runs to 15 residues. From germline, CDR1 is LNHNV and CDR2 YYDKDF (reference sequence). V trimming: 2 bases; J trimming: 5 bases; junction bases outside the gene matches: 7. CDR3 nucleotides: TGTGCCACCAGCAGACCGGGACAGGGAACGGACGAGCAGTACTTC. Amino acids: CATSRPGQGTDEQYF. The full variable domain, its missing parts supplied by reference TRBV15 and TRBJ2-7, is DAMVIQNPRYQVTQFGKPVTLSCSQTLNHNVMYWYQQKSSQAPKLLFHYYDKDFNNEADTPDNFQSRRPNTSFCFLDIRSPGLGDTAMYLCATSRPGQGTDEQYFGPGTRLTVT.

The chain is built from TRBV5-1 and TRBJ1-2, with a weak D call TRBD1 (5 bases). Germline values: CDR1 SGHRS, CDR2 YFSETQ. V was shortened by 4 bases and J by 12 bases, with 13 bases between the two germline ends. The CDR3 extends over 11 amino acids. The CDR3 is CASSGGAGDTF. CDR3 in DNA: TGCGCCAGCAGCGGGGGAGCGGGGGACACCTTC.

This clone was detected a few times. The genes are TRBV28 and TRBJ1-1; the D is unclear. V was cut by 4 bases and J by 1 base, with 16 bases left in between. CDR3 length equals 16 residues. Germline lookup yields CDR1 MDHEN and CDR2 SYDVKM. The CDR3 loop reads CASSSPIIIRNTEAFF. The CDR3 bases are TGTGCCAGCAGTTCTCCAATTATAATCAGGAACACTGAAGCTTTCTTT.

The CDR3 reads CASSYGWGLDYNEQFF. CDR3 DNA: TGTGCCAGCAGTTACGGGTGGGGGCTAGACTACAATGAGCAGTTCTTC. The chain joins TRBV6-5 to TRBJ2-1; a possible D gene is TRBD1 (6 bases). V dropped 2 bases and J dropped 3 bases, with 14 bases sitting between them. The CDR3 totals 16 residues. Germline CDR1 reads MNHEY; CDR2 reads SVGAGI.

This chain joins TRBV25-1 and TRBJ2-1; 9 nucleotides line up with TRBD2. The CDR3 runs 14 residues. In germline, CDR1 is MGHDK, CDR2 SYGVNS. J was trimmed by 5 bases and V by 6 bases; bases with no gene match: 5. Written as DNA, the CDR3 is TGTGCCAGCAGGAGCGGGGGGTCCCACAATGAGCAGTTCTTC. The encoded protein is CASRSGGSHNEQFF.